These 4 T cell receptor beta chains were all obtained from the same sample, sequenced in a study of CD8 T cells in ankylosing spondylitis. In TCRdb, the 5' RACE reads were re-called with MiXCR into one record per CDR3 protein. The data hold a few hundred thousand distinct CDR3 sequences, with about a fifth observed a single time. The sequenced material came from blood, either unsorted or a sorted T cell fraction (not recorded which). The receptor set was obtained from a female donor with ankylosing spondylitis or in good health (not recorded which).

This clonotype was recorded a few times. The chain combines TRBV11-2 with TRBJ2-1; D is possibly TRBD2 (6 bases). CDR1 and CDR2 from the germline V gene are SGHAT and FQNNGV. The CDR3 runs to 16 residues. The V end was cut by 4 bases, the J end by 1 base, with 14 bases between. CDR3 sequence reads: CASSSTRTNSYNEQFF. The DNA of the CDR3 is TGTGCCAGCAGCTCGACCCGGACTAATTCCTACAATGAGCAGTTCTTC. Full variable domain (outside the CDR3, taken from reference TRBV11-2 and TRBJ2-1): EAGVAQSPRYKIIEKRQSVAFWCNPISGHATLYWYQQILGQGPKLLIQFQNNGVVDDSQLPKDRFSAERLKGVDSTLKIQPAKLEDSAVYLCASSSTRTNSYNEQFFGPGTRLTVL.

The rearrangement joins TRBV20-1 to TRBJ2-1, with 9 bases fitting TRBD2. The CDR3 contains 18 residues. From germline, CDR1 is DFQATT and CDR2 SNEGSKA (reference sequence). The trim removed 1 base at V and 0 bases at J, leaving 10 bases unmatched. CDR3 coding DNA: TGCAGTGCTAGAGTGCGCGGGAGGGCCGTTGGCTCCTACAATGAGCAGTTCTTC. This gives the protein CSARVRGRAVGSYNEQFF.

This chain joins TRBV9 and TRBJ2-3, with TRBD2 matching over 14 bases. Germline lookup yields CDR1 SGDLS and CDR2 YYNGEE. After removal of 4 bases from V and 5 bases from J, the junction contained 9 bases not matched to a gene. The CDR3 runs 17 residues. The CDR3 loop reads CASSPMTSGGVEDTQYF. In DNA form, the CDR3 reads TGTGCCAGCAGCCCGATGACTAGCGGGGGGGTTGAAGATACGCAGTATTTT.

The J gene is TRBJ2-3, the V gene TRBV7-9, with D uncertain. Germline V gene lookup returns CDR1 SEHNR and CDR2 FQNEAQ (reference sequence). With 0 bases removed from V and 7 bases from J, the gap between germline ends came to 5 bases. The CDR3 covers 12 residues. The CDR3 DNA is TGTGCCAGCAGCTTAGCCGGGCATACGCAGTATTTT. Protein sequence: CASSLAGHTQYF.